The 3 T cell receptor beta chains given below trace back to one sample, sequenced in a study of CD8 T cells in Susac syndrome. RNA totalling roughly 0.5 to 1 ug underwent reverse transcription with random hexamers. TCRdb reanalysed the immunoSEQ multiplex PCR reads using MiXCR and keeps one entry per CDR3 protein. This sample has under 200,000 distinct CDR3 sequences; around 94% occur once, and the top ten carry roughly 0.11%. Sequencing was done on a sample of CD4+ T cells from PBMCs. The receptors come from a human donor with Susac syndrome.

The V gene is TRBV4-2, the J gene TRBJ2-3; D not resolved. CDR1 LGHNA and CDR2 YNFKEQ come from the germline V gene. Trimming shortened V by 1 base and J by 0 bases, and 5 bases separated the two germline ends. This CDR3 is 14 amino acids long. CDR3 amino acids: CASSQGQSTDTQYF. DNA of the CDR3: TGTGCCAGCAGCCAAGGCCAGAGCACAGATACGCAGTATTTT.

This chain uses TRBV2 with TRBJ2-3; D may be TRBD1 or TRBD2 (6 bases each). Between the trimmed V and J ends, which lost 5 bases and 4 bases, there was a span of 19 bases. CDR1 and CDR2 from the germline V gene are SNHLY and FYNNEI. This CDR3 region has 16 residues. CDR3: CASSPKGGAGADTQYF. CDR3 nucleotide sequence: TGTGCCAGCAGTCCCAAGGGCGGGGCAGGGGCAGATACGCAGTATTTT.

The J gene is TRBJ1-5, the V gene TRBV18, with a weak D call TRBD1 (5 bases). The CDR3 length is 15 residues. The V end lost 2 bases, the J end lost 7 bases, and 15 bases lay between the germline ends. Germline V gene lookup returns CDR1 KGHSH and CDR2 LQKENI. CDR3 bases: TGTGCCAGCTCACCATCCCGGGGCGCGCAGCAGCCCCAGCATTTT. This encodes CASSPSRGAQQPQHF.